These 5 T cell receptor beta chains were sequenced from one sample in a study of blood T cell repertoires in COVID-19. Sequencing was performed with immunoSEQ multiplex PCR; in TCRdb, only in-frame clones are kept and a portion is missing. There are about 170,000 clones in the sample; about three quarters occur only once, and approximately 8% lies in the top ten. Sequencing was done on a sample of peripheral blood. The receptor set was obtained from a man in his fifties or sixties with acute or convalescent COVID-19.

V gene TRBV19 combines with J gene TRBJ1-1, with 7 bases aligning to TRBD1. CDR3 length: 15 amino acids. With V trimmed by 4 bases and J by 4 bases, 9 bases remained unmatched. CDR1 is LNHDA, CDR2 SQIVND, per germline (reference sequence). CDR3 bases: TGTGCCAGTAGTACGACAGGGTGGGGTAGCACTGAAGCTTTCTTT. Translated, it gives CASSTTGWGSTEAFF.

This clone was counted at least ten times. This chain uses TRBV21-1 with TRBJ1-2; the table's D call of TRBD1 was not tested on the DNA. TRBV21-1 is a known pseudogene. There are 14 residues in the CDR3. CDR3 sequence reads: CASSLGQPDYGYTF. CDR3 in DNA: TGTGCCAGCAGCTTAGGACAGCCCGACTATGGCTACACCTTC.

The J gene is TRBJ1-5, the V gene TRBV4-1; 8 positions agree with TRBD1. The CDR3 extends over 16 amino acids. Germline values: CDR1 MGHRA, CDR2 YSYEKL. V gave up 3 bases and J gave up 1 base; unmatched junction bases: 5. DNA for the CDR3: TGCGCCAGCAGCCACGGACAGGGATTAAGCAATCAGCCCCAGCATTTT. This translates into CASSHGQGLSNQPQHF.

The J gene is TRBJ1-2, the V gene TRBV28; D not certain. CDR3 length equals 14 residues. Germline V gene data show CDR1 as MDHEN and CDR2 as SYDVKM. Trimming took 1 base from V and 1 from J, leaving 7 bases between them. As DNA, the CDR3 is TGTGCCAGCAGTTTATTTGCGAGTAACTATGGCTACACCTTC. Residues: CASSLFASNYGYTF.

V is TRBV5-1 and J is TRBJ2-5, with 7 nucleotides matching TRBD1. Germline CDR1 reads SGHRS; CDR2 reads YFSETQ. The CDR3 sequence is 15 residues long. The V gene end was trimmed by 1 base and the J gene end by 5 bases; junction bases not matched to a gene: 8. The CDR3 is CASSLRGGEGETQYF. As DNA, the CDR3 is TGCGCCAGCAGCTTGCGAGGGGGCGAGGGTGAGACCCAGTACTTC.